This T cell receptor beta chain was recovered during a study of CD8+ T cells in alopecia areata (dated by TCRdb to between 2018 and 2020). For the wider study: The treated patients took part in an open-label pilot trial in which moderate-to-severe alopecia areata was treated with oral tofacitinib at 5 to 10 mg twice daily. RNA was extracted with the PAXgene miRNA kit for fixed scalp, the miRNeasy kit for PBMCs, and the RNeasy kit for mouse skin. Biopsies were taken from tofacitinib-treated patients at baseline and again at 4 and 24 weeks into treatment, and several of those patients also had a later scalp biopsy. In both human patients and the C3H/HeJ mouse model, the study applied high-throughput TCRbeta sequencing to look at T cell clonal expansion in alopecia areata. TCRbeta CDR3 regions were amplified by immunoSEQ multiplex PCR with 35 Vbeta forward and 13 Jbeta reverse primers. Tofacitinib was given for 6 to 18 months, followed by 6 months of follow-up off drug to assess delayed response and recurrence. Human TCRbeta sequencing covered scalp tissue and sorted CD4+ and CD8+ peripheral blood T cells from patchy and totalis/universalis alopecia areata patients and healthy controls. Disease severity in treated patients was measured with the SALT score, which quantifies the percentage of affected scalp surface area. Clonality in the scalp was compared among normal scalp (n=4), patchy alopecia areata scalp (n=8), and alopecia totalis/universalis scalp (n=8).

The paper as a whole reports these results and caveats: Unlike mouse skin, where gammadelta T cells dominate, normal human skin contains resident alphabeta T cells that get sequenced too, which complicates analysis of the scalp TCR repertoire. With tofacitinib, both scalp clonality and the number of expanded CD8+ clones among the top 100 scalp clones went down significantly. Shared TCR sequences between patients were less evident than in mice, which may be partly attributable to HLA diversity in the patient population. Because the treated cohort was small and included a single nonresponder, larger studies are needed to assess links between baseline CD8+ expansion and response. During tofacitinib treatment, many expanded lesional clones remained in scalp and blood, and this persistence may partly explain relapse after treatment is stopped. Higher clonality and more expanded CD8+ clones were observed in lesional scalp than in normal scalp, particularly in alopecia totalis/universalis, a finding suggestive of antigenic drive.

The sample's time point label, in plain terms: roughly 24 weeks on oral tofacitinib. Taken with the paper, the label for treatment or condition translates to: oral pan-JAK inhibitor, 5-10 mg twice daily. Peripheral blood and lesional scalp punch biopsies were obtained from patients with alopecia areata. PBMCs were isolated by density centrifugation and stained for CD3, CD4 and CD8, and CD4+ and CD8+ T cells were sorted on a FACSAria. Receptor libraries were prepared by the immunoSEQ multiplex PCR assay. RNA was extracted from all samples and reverse transcribed into cDNA as template for TCR sequencing. SuperScript III was used for first-strand cDNA synthesis, primed with a 2:1 mix of oligo-dT and random hexamers. Amplification bias was assessed with a synthetic immune receptor repertoire, and residual bias was removed computationally. The study's processing was this. After raw reads were preprocessed to remove errors, the CDR3 was defined following IMGT conventions as running from the conserved cysteine to phenylalanine. Clonality was computed as 1 minus the Shannon entropy, with the entropy normalized by log2 of the number of productive unique TCRs. Scalp TCRbeta sequences were cross-referenced with sorted blood CD4 and CD8 repertoires so that the CD4 or CD8 identity of scalp clones could be inferred. TCRdb took this table from immuneACCESS and kept in-frame rearrangements with V and J called. Such tables lack part of the clones; where checked against another copy, unresolved V genes explain under half of the gap, and the rest is unexplained. V and J calls and clone size are copied from that table; D and trimming were computed from the DNA. A total of roughly 110,000 clones appear in this sample, around 84% of them only once. The ten largest clones take up 20% to 25% of the sample.

This clone was found once. The specificity of this receptor is unknown. Nothing much larger sits one base from this clone, and base qualities are not available. Counted from cysteine to phenylalanine, this CDR3 has 17 amino acids. The CDR3 DNA has 51 bases and is translated from base 1. After removal of 3 bases from V and 0 bases from J, the junction retains 7 bases not matched to a gene. For CDR1 and CDR2, the germline V gene lists ENHRY and SYGVKD. This receptor was obtained from a human donor with alopecia areata. The chain joins TRBV10-3 to TRBJ1-2; the central 10 bases match TRBD1. Here the sequenced sample was CD8+ T cells sorted from blood, taken at week 24, from a patient treated with tofacitinib. The CDR3 region has the sequence CAISDPTGGTSNYGYTF. The sequenced DNA: TGTGCCATCAGTGACCCGACAGGGGGCACATCTAACTATGGCTACACCTTC.